The 23 T cell receptor beta chains in this list originate from one sample, sequenced in a study of early T cells in non-severe SARS-CoV-2 infection. Via MiXCR, TCRdb re-called the 5' RACE reads, giving one row per CDR3 protein. The repertoire holds 25,000 to 30,000 distinct CDR3 sequences, with 8.5% to 10% as singletons. Input material: whole blood. The receptor source for this set is an adult who was a healthcare worker with PCR-confirmed SARS-CoV-2 infection or an uninfected control (not recorded which).

The rearrangement links TRBV6-5 to TRBJ1-1; D gene ambiguous. The germline V gene has CDR1 MNHEY and CDR2 SVGAGI. V dropped 2 bases and J dropped 7 bases, with 8 bases sitting between them. The CDR3 is 12 amino acids. CDR3 DNA sequence: TGTGCCAGCAGTTACGGACGGAATGAAGCTTTCTTT. Translation gives CASSYGRNEAFF.

This clonotype was seen at least ten times. V is TRBV29-1 and J is TRBJ1-4, with TRBD1 matching over 7 bases. The CDR3 extends over 14 amino acids. Looked up from germline, CDR1 is SQVTM and CDR2 is ANQGSEA. The V segment lost 5 bases and the J segment 0 bases; nucleotides outside the gene matches: 3. Here the CDR3 DNA reads TGCAGCGTTAGTCAGGGGGCAACTAATGAAAAACTGTTTTTT. Its translation is CSVSQGATNEKLFF.

This clonotype was recorded many times. The genes are TRBV5-5 and TRBJ1-5, with D unresolved. CDR1 is SGHKS, CDR2 YYEKEE, per germline (reference sequence). The V gene lost 1 base and the J gene lost 6 bases, with 17 bases spanning the gap. The CDR3 totals 16 residues. CDR3 region: CASSLINAGGGQPQHF. Here the CDR3 DNA reads TGTGCCAGCAGCTTGATTAACGCCGGTGGAGGTCAGCCCCAGCATTTT.

The chain carries TRBV7-9 and TRBJ1-4; the D gene is possibly TRBD1 (5 bases). Trimming stripped 5 bases from V and 7 bases from J, with 8 bases between. Germline-derived CDR1 and CDR2 are SEHNR and FQNEAQ (reference sequence). CDR3 length: 12 amino acids. The CDR3 sequence is CASSLDSEKLFF. In DNA form, the CDR3 reads TGTGCCAGCAGCCTTGACAGTGAAAAACTGTTTTTT.

This clonotype was found many times. The chain links TRBV6-2 or TRBV6-3 to TRBJ2-1; 8 nucleotides line up with TRBD2. The germline gives CDR1 MNHEY, CDR2 SVGEGT. The CDR3 totals 16 residues. The V and J ends lost 2 bases and 3 bases, in that order; junction bases with no gene match: 6. CDR3 residues: CASSYPGGEDYNEQFF. In DNA form, the CDR3 reads TGTGCCAGCAGTTACCCCGGGGGGGAAGACTACAATGAGCAGTTCTTC.

This clonotype has a handful of counts. V gene TRBV18 combines with J gene TRBJ2-4; D unresolved. With 2 bases removed from V and 0 bases from J, the gap between germline ends came to 11 bases. This CDR3 has 16 amino acids. Germline CDR1 is KGHSH and CDR2 is LQKENI. CDR3 region: CASSPGSVLAKNIQYF. In nucleotides, the CDR3 is TGTGCCAGCTCACCAGGGTCTGTTCTAGCCAAAAACATTCAGTACTTC. The full variable domain, with the rest looked up from reference TRBV18 and TRBJ2-4, is NAGVMQNPRHLVRRRGQEARLRCSPMKGHSHVYWYRQLPEEGLKFMVYLQKENIIDESGMPKERFSAEFPKEGPSILRIQQVVRGDSAAYFCASSPGSVLAKNIQYFGAGTRLSVL.

This clonotype was detected many times. This chain joins TRBV10-3 and TRBJ2-2; D may be TRBD2 (6 bases). The length of the CDR3 is 15 residues. In germline, CDR1 is ENHRY, CDR2 SYGVKD. The V end was cut by 2 bases, the J end by 1 base, with 8 bases between. The CDR3 region is CAISENGGNTGELFF. CDR3 coding DNA: TGTGCCATCAGTGAGAACGGGGGGAACACCGGGGAGCTGTTTTTT.

This clonotype has a handful of counts. V and J are TRBV20-1 and TRBJ2-7; 8 positions agree with TRBD1. Germline V gene data show CDR1 as DFQATT and CDR2 as SNEGSKA (reference sequence). The CDR3 is 15 residues long. J was trimmed by 2 bases and V by 5 bases; bases with no gene match: 11. The CDR3 nucleotides are TGCAGTGCTGTGGACAGGGTCCTTCCTACCTACGAGCAGTACTTC. This codes for CSAVDRVLPTYEQYF.

In its sample, this clonotype was seen many times. The chain uses TRBV10-3 and TRBJ1-2; D call uncertain. Germline V CDR1 and CDR2: ENHRY, SYGVKD. Deletions cut 3 bases from V and 2 bases from J, with 7 bases between. The CDR3 extends over 13 amino acids. CDR3 amino acids: CAISERENYGYTF. The CDR3 nucleotides are TGTGCCATCAGTGAAAGGGAAAACTATGGCTACACCTTC.

The chain links TRBV7-9 to TRBJ2-7, with 7 bases lining up with TRBD1. This CDR3 has 14 amino acids. CDR1 and CDR2 (germline): SEHNR, FQNEAQ (reference sequence). The trim removed 6 bases at V and 2 bases at J, leaving 7 bases unmatched. CDR3 region: CASSYTGATYEQYF. In DNA, the CDR3 is TGTGCCAGCAGTTATACAGGGGCCACCTACGAGCAGTACTTC.

This clonotype was counted ten times or more. The V and J genes are TRBV30 and TRBJ2-3; D remains ambiguous. Germline CDR1 GTSNPN, CDR2 SVGIG (reference sequence). The V and J ends lost 1 base and 2 bases respectively, with 7 bases between them. CDR3 length equals 13 residues. CDR3: CAWSAGVTDTQYF. In DNA, the CDR3 is TGTGCCTGGAGTGCCGGTGTCACAGATACGCAGTATTTT.

In its sample, this clonotype was seen many times. The chain has TRBV7-2 and TRBJ1-1; D might be TRBD1 (6 bases). CDR1 is SGHTA and CDR2 is FQGNSA in the germline V gene. With 3 bases removed from V and 10 bases from J, the gap between germline ends came to 18 bases. The CDR3 consists of 14 residues. The CDR3 DNA sequence: TGTGCCAGCAGCTTGACAGGCCAAGCGACCATAGCTTTCTTT. It encodes CASSLTGQATIAFF.

This clonotype was counted only a few times. The V gene is TRBV11-1, the J gene TRBJ2-7; D unresolved. Per the germline V gene, CDR1 is SGHAT and CDR2 is FQDESV (reference sequence). This CDR3 contains 11 residues. V shed 5 bases and J shed 4 bases, with 6 bases lying between them. CDR3 bases: TGTGCCAGCAGCGGCAGGTACGAGCAGTACTTC. Its protein is CASSGRYEQYF.

This clonotype came up a few times. The V and J genes are TRBV12-3 or TRBV12-4 and TRBJ2-7, with D unresolved. CDR3 length equals 14 residues. Trimming stripped 3 bases from V and 2 bases from J, with 11 bases between. The CDR3 DNA follows: TGTGCCAGCAGTTTGGGCGCGGCCCCCTACGAGCAGTACTTC. Protein product: CASSLGAAPYEQYF.

At least ten counts were recorded for this clonotype. The chain employs TRBV7-2 and TRBJ1-2, with no clear D. Deletions cut 7 bases from V and 7 bases from J, with 16 bases between. Germline V lookup: CDR1 SGHTA, CDR2 FQGNSA. The length of the CDR3 is 13 residues. The CDR3 DNA reads as TGTGCCAGCACCTTCCGTGAAGGGTTTGGCTACACCTTC. Translated, it gives CASTFREGFGYTF.

The sample holds many counts of this clonotype. This chain links TRBV4-3 with TRBJ2-1; the D call may be TRBD1 or TRBD2 (5 bases each). This CDR3 is 16 amino acids long. V was clipped by 0 bases and J by 6 bases, with 15 bases between them. The V gene's germline CDR1 is LGHNA and CDR2 YSLEER. CDR3: CASSQESGTAFNEQFF. The DNA of the CDR3 is TGCGCCAGCAGCCAAGAAAGTGGGACGGCCTTCAATGAGCAGTTCTTC.

This clonotype was observed at least ten times. The chain carries TRBV7-2 and TRBJ2-5; D remains unclear. The CDR3 covers 15 residues. V lost 2 bases to trimming and J lost 5 bases, with 15 bases between them. CDR1 is SGHTA, CDR2 FQGNSA, per germline. CDR3 sequence reads: CASSLIVWASETQYF. The CDR3 DNA reads as TGTGCCAGCAGCTTAATCGTTTGGGCAAGTGAGACCCAGTACTTC.

Ten or more counts support this clonotype. V is TRBV7-2 and J is TRBJ1-2; the match to TRBD1 covers 8 bases. Per germline, CDR1 SGHTA and CDR2 FQGNSA. This CDR3 contains 15 residues. Trimming took 5 bases from V and 4 from J; bases not matched to a gene: 9. The chain's CDR3 is CASSPAGGAIYGYTF. For the CDR3, the DNA is TGTGCCAGCAGCCCTGCAGGGGGCGCGATCTATGGCTACACCTTC.

The chain is built from TRBV9 and TRBJ2-3; D is unclear. The germline gives CDR1 SGDLS, CDR2 YYNGEE. The CDR3 length is 13 residues. Trimming left V 0 bases short and J 11 bases short, with 13 bases between. CDR3 loop: CASSVVPHPRQYF. CDR3 DNA sequence: TGTGCCAGCAGCGTAGTGCCCCATCCCAGGCAGTATTTT.

In this sample, this clonotype turned up many times. The chain joins TRBV7-2 to TRBJ1-2; D might be TRBD1 (5 bases). V lost 3 bases and J 13 bases, leaving 12 bases between the germline ends. The germline V gene has CDR1 SGHTA and CDR2 FQGNSA. The CDR3 spans 11 residues. The CDR3 sequence: CASSFGTQRTF. The DNA of the CDR3 is TGTGCCAGCAGCTTCGGGACGCAACGCACCTTC.

This clonotype was seen many times. The CDR3 DNA is TGTGCCAGCAGCCTTCGCTCTTCTGGAAACACCATATATTTT. This codes for CASSLRSSGNTIYF. V and J are TRBV3-1 and TRBJ1-3; D is uncertain. The CDR3 sequence is 14 residues long. Germline CDR1 reads LGHDT; CDR2 reads YNNKEL (reference sequence). Trimming took 4 bases from V and 1 from J, leaving 8 bases between them. Full variable domain (remainder filled in from reference TRBV3-1 and TRBJ1-3): DTAVSQTPKYLVTQMGNDKSIKCEQNLGHDTMYWYKQDSKKFLKIMFSYNNKELIINETVPNRFSPKSPDKAHLNLHINSLELGDSAVYFCASSLRSSGNTIYFGEGSWLTVV.

This clonotype was recorded at least ten times. The chain is built from TRBV6-1 and TRBJ2-1; unclear D gene. The germline V and J ends were trimmed by 4 bases and 2 bases, with 9 bases remaining between them. CDR1 MNHNS and CDR2 SASEGT come from the germline V gene. The CDR3 sequence is 14 residues long. DNA for the CDR3: TGTGCCAGCAGTGGTCAAAATACCTACAATGAGCAGTTCTTC. It translates to CASSGQNTYNEQFF.

This clonotype has at least ten counts. This chain uses TRBV19 with TRBJ2-3; 8 bases fit TRBD1. The germline CDR1 and CDR2 sequences are LNHDA and SQIVND (reference sequence). The V and J ends lost 7 bases and 3 bases, in that order; junction bases with no gene match: 6. This CDR3 has 14 amino acids. The CDR3, as DNA: TGTGCCAGTACCCGGACAGGGAGTACAGATACGCAGTATTTT. Protein: CASTRTGSTDTQYF.